The clone carrying this T cell receptor beta chain occurred once. What it binds is unknown. This record comes from a study of cytotoxic CD8 clonotypes in ibrutinib-treated CLL. Sequencing used immunoSEQ multiplex PCR; TCRdb keeps in-frame clones, though not all of them. The sample includes about 180,000 clones, approximately 80% of them seen just once. Study conclusions and caveats: Stable or contracted on treatment, public clonotypes were also uncommon. Baseline clonality exceeded age-matched healthy donors and tracked circulating CD8+ T-cell counts.

Germline loops: CDR1 LGHNT, CDR2 FRNRAP. Trimming left V 1 base short and J 7 bases short, with 19 bases between. This CDR3 region has 17 residues. The chain joins TRBV12-5 to TRBJ2-2; D gene uncertain. The input for sequencing was PBMCs, taken after 24 months of ibrutinib treatment. The source of this sequence is a human donor with chronic lymphocytic leukemia. The CDR3 DNA reads TGTGCTAGTGGTTTGGGACGTCCAGAAGGATCGGGCGGGGAGCTGTTTTTT. Translation: CASGLGRPEGSGGELFF. Looking up the rest from reference TRBV12-5 and TRBJ2-2 gives the full variable domain: DARVTQTPRHKVTEMGQEVTMRCQPILGHNTVFWYRQTMMQGLELLAYFRNRAPLDDSGMPKDRFSAEMPDATLATLKIQPSEPRDSAVYFCASGLGRPEGSGGELFFGEGSRLTVL.